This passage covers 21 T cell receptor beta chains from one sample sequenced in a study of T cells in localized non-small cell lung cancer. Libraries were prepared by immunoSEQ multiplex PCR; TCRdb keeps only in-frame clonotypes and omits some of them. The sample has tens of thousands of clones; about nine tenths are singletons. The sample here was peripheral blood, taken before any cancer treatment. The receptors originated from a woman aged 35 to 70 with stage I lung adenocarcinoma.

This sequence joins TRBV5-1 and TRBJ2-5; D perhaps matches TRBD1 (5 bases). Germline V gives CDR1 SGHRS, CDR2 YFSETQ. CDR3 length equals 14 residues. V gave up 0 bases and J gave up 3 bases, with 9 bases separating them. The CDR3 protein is CASSLAREKETQYF. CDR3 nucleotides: TGCGCCAGCAGCTTGGCCAGGGAAAAAGAGACCCAGTACTTC.

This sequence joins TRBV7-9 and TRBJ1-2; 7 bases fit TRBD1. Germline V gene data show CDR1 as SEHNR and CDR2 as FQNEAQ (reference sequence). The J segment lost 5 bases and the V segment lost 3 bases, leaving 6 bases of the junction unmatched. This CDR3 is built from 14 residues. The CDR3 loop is CASSFDRDTYGYTF. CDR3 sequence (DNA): TGTGCCAGCAGCTTCGACAGGGACACATATGGCTACACCTTC.

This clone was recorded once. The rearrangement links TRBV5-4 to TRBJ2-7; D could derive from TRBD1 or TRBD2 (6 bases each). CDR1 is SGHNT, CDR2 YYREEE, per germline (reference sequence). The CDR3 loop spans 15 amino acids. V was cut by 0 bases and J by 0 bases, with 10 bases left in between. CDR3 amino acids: CASSLGRGDSYEQYF. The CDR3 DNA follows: TGTGCCAGCAGCTTGGGGAGGGGGGACTCCTACGAGCAGTACTTC. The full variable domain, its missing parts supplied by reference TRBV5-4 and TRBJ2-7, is ETGVTQSPTHLIKTRGQQVTLRCSSQSGHNTVSWYQQALGQGPQFIFQYYREEENGRGNFPPRFSGLQFPNYSSELNVNALELDDSALYLCASSLGRGDSYEQYFGPGTRLTVT.

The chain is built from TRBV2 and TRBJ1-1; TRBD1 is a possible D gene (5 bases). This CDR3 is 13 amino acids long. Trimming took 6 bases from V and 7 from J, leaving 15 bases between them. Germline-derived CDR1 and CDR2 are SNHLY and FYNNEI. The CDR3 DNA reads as TGTGCCAGCAGCCCGGACAAGATGATTGAAGCTTTCTTT. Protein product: CASSPDKMIEAFF.

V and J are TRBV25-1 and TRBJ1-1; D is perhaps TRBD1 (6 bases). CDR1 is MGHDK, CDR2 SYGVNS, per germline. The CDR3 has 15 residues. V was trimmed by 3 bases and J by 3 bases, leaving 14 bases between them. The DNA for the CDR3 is TGTGCCAGCAGTGATGCGCGGGCAGGGGACACTGAAGCTTTCTTT. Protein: CASSDARAGDTEAFF.

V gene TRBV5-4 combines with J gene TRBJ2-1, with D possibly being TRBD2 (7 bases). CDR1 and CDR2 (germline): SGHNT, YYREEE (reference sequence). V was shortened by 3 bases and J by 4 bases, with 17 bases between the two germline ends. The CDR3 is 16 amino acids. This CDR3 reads CASSSGGAERYNEQFF. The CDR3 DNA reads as TGTGCCAGCAGCTCGGGGGGCGCCGAAAGGTACAATGAGCAGTTCTTC.

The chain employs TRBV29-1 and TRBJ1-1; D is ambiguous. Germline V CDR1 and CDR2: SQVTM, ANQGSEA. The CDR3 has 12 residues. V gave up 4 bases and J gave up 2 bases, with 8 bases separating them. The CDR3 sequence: CSVVRGNTEAFF. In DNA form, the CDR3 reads TGCAGCGTTGTTCGGGGAAACACTGAAGCTTTCTTT.

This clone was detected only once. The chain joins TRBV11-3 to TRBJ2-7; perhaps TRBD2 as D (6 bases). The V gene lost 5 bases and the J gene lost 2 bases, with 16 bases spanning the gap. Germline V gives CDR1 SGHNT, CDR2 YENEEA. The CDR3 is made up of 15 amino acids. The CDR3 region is CASSHTIADPYEQYF. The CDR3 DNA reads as TGTGCCAGCAGCCATACTATAGCGGACCCCTACGAGCAGTACTTC.

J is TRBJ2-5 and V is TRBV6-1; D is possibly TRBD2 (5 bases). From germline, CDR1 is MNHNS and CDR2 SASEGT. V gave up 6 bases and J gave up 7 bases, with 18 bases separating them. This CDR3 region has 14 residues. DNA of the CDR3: TGTGCCAGCAGGAGGGAGTCTGTTGAGGGGACCCAGTACTTC. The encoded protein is CASRRESVEGTQYF.

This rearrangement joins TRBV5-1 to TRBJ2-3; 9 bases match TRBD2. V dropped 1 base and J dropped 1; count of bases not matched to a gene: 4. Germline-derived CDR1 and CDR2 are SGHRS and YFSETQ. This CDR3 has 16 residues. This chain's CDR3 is CASSLLSSGGTDTQYF. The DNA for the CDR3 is TGCGCCAGCAGCTTGTTATCTAGCGGGGGCACAGATACGCAGTATTTT.

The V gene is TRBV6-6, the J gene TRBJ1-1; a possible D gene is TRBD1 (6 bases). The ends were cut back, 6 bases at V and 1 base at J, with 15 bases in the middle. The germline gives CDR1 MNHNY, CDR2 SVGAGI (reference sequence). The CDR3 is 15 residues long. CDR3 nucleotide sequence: TGTGCCAGCAGGTTACACAGGGCGGGGAACACTGAAGCTTTCTTT. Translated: CASRLHRAGNTEAFF.

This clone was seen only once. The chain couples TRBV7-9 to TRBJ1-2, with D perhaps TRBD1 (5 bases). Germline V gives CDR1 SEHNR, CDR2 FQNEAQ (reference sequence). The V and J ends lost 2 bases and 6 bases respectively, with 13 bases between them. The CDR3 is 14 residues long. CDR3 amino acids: CASSLRTSSDGYTF. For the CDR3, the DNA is TGTGCCAGCAGCTTAAGGACATCATCCGATGGCTACACCTTC.

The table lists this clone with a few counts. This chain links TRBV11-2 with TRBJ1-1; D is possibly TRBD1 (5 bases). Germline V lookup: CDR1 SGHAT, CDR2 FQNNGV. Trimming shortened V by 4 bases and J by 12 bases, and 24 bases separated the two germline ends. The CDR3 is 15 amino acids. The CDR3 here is CASSSLNQGWGTTFF. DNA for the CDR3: TGTGCCAGCAGCTCCCTAAACCAGGGCTGGGGAACAACTTTCTTT.

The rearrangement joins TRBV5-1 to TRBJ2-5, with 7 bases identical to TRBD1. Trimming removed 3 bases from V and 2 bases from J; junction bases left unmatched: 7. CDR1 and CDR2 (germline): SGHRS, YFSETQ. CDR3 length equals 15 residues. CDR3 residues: CASSSTGAPQETQYF. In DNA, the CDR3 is TGCGCCAGCAGCTCAACAGGGGCCCCGCAAGAGACCCAGTACTTC.

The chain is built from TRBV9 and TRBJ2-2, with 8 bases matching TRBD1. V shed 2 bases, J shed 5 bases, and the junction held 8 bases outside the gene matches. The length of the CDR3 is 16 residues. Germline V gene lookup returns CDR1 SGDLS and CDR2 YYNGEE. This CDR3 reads CASSVQDRADTGELFF. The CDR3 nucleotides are TGTGCCAGCAGCGTTCAGGACAGGGCGGATACCGGGGAGCTGTTTTTT.

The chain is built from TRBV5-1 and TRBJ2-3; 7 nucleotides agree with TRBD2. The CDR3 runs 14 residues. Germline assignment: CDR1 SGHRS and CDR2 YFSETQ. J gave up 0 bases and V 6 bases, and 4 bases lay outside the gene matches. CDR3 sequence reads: CASTAGDSTDTQYF. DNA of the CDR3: TGCGCCAGCACTGCGGGGGATAGCACAGATACGCAGTATTTT.

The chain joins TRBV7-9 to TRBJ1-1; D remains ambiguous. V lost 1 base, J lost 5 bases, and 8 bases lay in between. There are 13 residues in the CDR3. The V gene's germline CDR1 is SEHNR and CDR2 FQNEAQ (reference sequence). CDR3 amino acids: CASSLGEGTEAFF. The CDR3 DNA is TGTGCCAGCAGCTTAGGAGAAGGGACTGAAGCTTTCTTT.

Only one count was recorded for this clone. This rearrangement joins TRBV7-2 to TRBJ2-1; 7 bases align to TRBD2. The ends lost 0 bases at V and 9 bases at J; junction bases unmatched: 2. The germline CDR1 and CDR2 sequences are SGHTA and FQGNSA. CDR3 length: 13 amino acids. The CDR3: CASSLAGGVEQFF. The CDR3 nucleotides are TGTGCCAGCAGCTTAGCGGGAGGGGTTGAGCAGTTCTTC.

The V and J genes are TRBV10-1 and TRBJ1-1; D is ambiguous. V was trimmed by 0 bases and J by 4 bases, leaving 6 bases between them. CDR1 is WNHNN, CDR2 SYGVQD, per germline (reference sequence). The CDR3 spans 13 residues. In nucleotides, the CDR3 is TGCGCCAGCAGTGAGTCCGGACGCACTGAAGCTTTCTTT. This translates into CASSESGRTEAFF.

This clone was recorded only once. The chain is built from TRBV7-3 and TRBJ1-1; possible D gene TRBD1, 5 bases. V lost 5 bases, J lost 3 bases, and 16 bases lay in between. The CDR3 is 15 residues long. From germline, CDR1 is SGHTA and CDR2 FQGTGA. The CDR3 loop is CASSPQGSGYTEAFF. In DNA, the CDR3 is TGTGCCAGCAGCCCTCAGGGTTCAGGGTACACTGAAGCTTTCTTT.

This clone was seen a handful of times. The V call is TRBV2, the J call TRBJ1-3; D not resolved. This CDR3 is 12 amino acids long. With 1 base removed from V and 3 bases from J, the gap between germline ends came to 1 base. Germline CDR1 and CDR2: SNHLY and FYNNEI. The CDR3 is CASSEDGNTIYF. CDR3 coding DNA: TGTGCCAGCAGTGAAGATGGAAACACCATATATTTT.